A selection of T cell receptor beta chains follows, all from one sample in a study of T cells in localized non-small cell lung cancer. Sequencing used immunoSEQ multiplex PCR; TCRdb keeps in-frame clones, though not all of them. Among over 20,000 clones listed, 70% to 90% were seen once. The sequences come from PBMCs, collected before any cancer treatment. These receptors were collected from a woman aged 40-69 years with stage II squamous cell lung carcinoma. CDR3s include the opening cysteine and the closing phenylalanine or tryptophan. D genes are given only for firm matches. The listing skips clone size in some rows; elsewhere it reads once, few, many or a size class.

v_gene	abundance	j_gene	len	d_gene	CDR3nt	CDR3aa
TRBV6-1	NA	TRBJ1-1	14	NA	TGTGCCAGCAGTGGGGGGCCAGGGTTGACTGAAGCTTTCTTT	CASSGGPGLTEAFF
TRBV4-2	NA	TRBJ1-2	15	NA	TGTGCCAGCAGCCCCTCGACAGCAGATAACTATGGCTACACCTTC	CASSPSTADNYGYTF
TRBV5-1	few	TRBJ2-3	16	TRBD2	TGCGCCAGCAGCTTGGAGGGACTAGCGGGCACAGATACGCAGTATTTT	CASSLEGLAGTDTQYF
TRBV10-3	NA	TRBJ2-7	14	NA	TGTGCCATCAGTGAGTCTCCGGGTTACTACGAGCAGTACTTC	CAISESPGYYEQYF
TRBV5-8	NA	TRBJ1-2	14	NA	TGTGCCAGCAGCCTCCTGACGGTGGGTTATGGCTACACCTTC	CASSLLTVGYGYTF
TRBV6-5	NA	TRBJ2-3	14	TRBD1	TGTGCCAGCAGCCTGGGACAGGGGCTGCATACGCAGTATTTT	CASSLGQGLHTQYF
TRBV2	NA	TRBJ2-7	15	NA	TGTGCCAGCAGTGAAGCGCTCGCGGGAAAAGGCGAGCAGTACTTC	CASSEALAGKGEQYF
TRBV14	medium-sized	TRBJ1-1	15	NA	TGTGCCAGCAGCCCTCGAACGGGCTGGGACACTGAAGCTTTCTTT	CASSPRTGWDTEAFF
TRBV5-8	NA	TRBJ2-1	15	NA	TGTGCCAGCAGCTTGACCGGGATCCTCTCCAATGAGCAGTTCTTC	CASSLTGILSNEQFF
TRBV28	NA	TRBJ1-5	15	TRBD1	TGTGCCAGCAGTCAGACAGGGGGTAGCAATCAGCCCCAGCATTTT	CASSQTGGSNQPQHF
TRBV11-3	NA	TRBJ2-5	15	TRBD1	TGTGCCAGCAGCTCCCGAACAGGGGTAGAAGAGACCCAGTACTTC	CASSSRTGVEETQYF
TRBV2	NA	TRBJ2-7	13	TRBD1	TGTGCCAGCAGTGGGGACAGGGCCAACGAGCAGTACTTC	CASSGDRANEQYF
TRBV18	NA	TRBJ2-5	13	TRBD1	TGTGCCAGCTCGCGGGACAGGGGAGAGACCCAGTACTTC	CASSRDRGETQYF
TRBV11-2	NA	TRBJ2-3	15	TRBD2	TGTGCCAGCAGCTTTGGGACTAGCGGGTCAGATACGCAGTATTTT	CASSFGTSGSDTQYF
TRBV5-4	NA	TRBJ2-1	16	TRBD2	TGTGCCAGCAGCCGTGGAGCGGGGTCGGGTGAGAATGAGCAGTTCTTC	CASSRGAGSGENEQFF
TRBV27	NA	TRBJ2-5	15	NA	TGTGCCAGCAGTACCCCAGGGGACTACCAAGAGACCCAGTACTTC	CASSTPGDYQETQYF
TRBV27	medium-sized	TRBJ2-7	17	TRBD2	TGTGCCAGCAGTTTATCGTCAGTAACAGGTCGGGGAGGGGAGCAGTACTTC	CASSLSSVTGRGGEQYF
TRBV4-3	NA	TRBJ2-6	15	NA	TGCGCCAGCAGCCAAGATGGTGGAAGGGCCAACGTCCTGACTTTC	CASSQDGGRANVLTF
TRBV12-5	NA	TRBJ2-1	14	TRBD2	TGTGCTAGTGGTTTGTGGGCGGGAGGGAATGAGCAGTTCTTC	CASGLWAGGNEQFF
TRBV11-2	NA	TRBJ1-2	15	NA	TGTGCCAGCAGCTTAGATCCCGGGGTCTCCTATGGCTACACCTTC	CASSLDPGVSYGYTF
TRBV7-2	NA	TRBJ2-1	15	TRBD2	TGTGCCAGCAGCTCAACTAGCGGGTCCTACAATGAGCAGTTCTTC	CASSSTSGSYNEQFF
TRBV4-1	NA	TRBJ1-2	15	NA	TGCGCCAGCAGCCCTCTGGGACGGCGAAGGGGTGGCTACACCTTC	CASSPLGRRRGGYTF
TRBV19	NA	TRBJ1-1	14	NA	TGTGCCAGTAGTCCCAGGGCCCGGGCCGCTGAAGCTTTCTTT	CASSPRARAAEAFF
TRBV29-1	NA	TRBJ2-7	14	TRBD2	TGCAGCGTTGTCAGCGGGAGTAGAAGAGGCGAGCAGTACTTC	CSVVSGSRRGEQYF
TRBV19	NA	TRBJ2-7	13	NA	TGTGCCAGTTCGGGGAGTTGGGGGTACGAGCAGTACTTC	CASSGSWGYEQYF
TRBV7-2	NA	TRBJ2-3	14	NA	TGTGCCAGCAGGTCGGACCGGGGCACAGATACGCAGTATTTT	CASRSDRGTDTQYF
TRBV18	NA	TRBJ2-7	15	NA	TGTGCCAGCTCACCACCTGACAGAGGGGACTACGAGCAGTACTTC	CASSPPDRGDYEQYF
TRBV7-9	few	TRBJ1-5	13	NA	TGTGCCAGCAGCTTAGGCAGGGATCAGCCCCAGCATTTT	CASSLGRDQPQHF
TRBV19	NA	TRBJ2-5	14	NA	TGTGCCAGTAAACACAGCGTGGCCCAAGAGACCCAGTACTTC	CASKHSVAQETQYF
TRBV5-5	NA	TRBJ2-1	18	NA	TGTGCCAGCAGCTTAGTTCCGGACGATAGGGACTTCCCCAATGAGCAGTTCTTC	CASSLVPDDRDFPNEQFF
TRBV4-3	NA	TRBJ2-1	16	NA	TGCGCCAGCAGCCAAGATTGGGGGCAGGCCTACAATGAGCAGTTCTTC	CASSQDWGQAYNEQFF
TRBV4-2	NA	TRBJ2-5	16	NA	TGTGCCAGCAGCCAAGGTCGTCACGGGACTGAAGAGACCCAGTACTTC	CASSQGRHGTEETQYF
TRBV7-2	once	TRBJ2-3	12	NA	TGTGCCAGCACTAGAAGCTCAGATACGCAGTATTTT	CASTRSSDTQYF
TRBV5-4	once	TRBJ2-7	16	NA	TGTGCCAGCAGCTTAGGAACAGGAACCTCATCCAGTGAGCAGTACTTC	CASSLGTGTSSSEQYF
TRBV2	NA	TRBJ2-7	15	TRBD1	TGTGCCAGCAGCCCCGGACAGGGAGAGGGTCTCGAGCAGTACTTC	CASSPGQGEGLEQYF
TRBV4-2	NA	TRBJ2-5	16	TRBD2	TGTGCCAGCAGCCAGGGTGGACTAGCGGGAGCAGAGACCCAGTACTTC	CASSQGGLAGAETQYF
TRBV7-9	NA	TRBJ2-1	15	NA	TGTGCCAGCAGCTTCCGAGACAGGTACTACAATGAGCAGTTCTTC	CASSFRDRYYNEQFF